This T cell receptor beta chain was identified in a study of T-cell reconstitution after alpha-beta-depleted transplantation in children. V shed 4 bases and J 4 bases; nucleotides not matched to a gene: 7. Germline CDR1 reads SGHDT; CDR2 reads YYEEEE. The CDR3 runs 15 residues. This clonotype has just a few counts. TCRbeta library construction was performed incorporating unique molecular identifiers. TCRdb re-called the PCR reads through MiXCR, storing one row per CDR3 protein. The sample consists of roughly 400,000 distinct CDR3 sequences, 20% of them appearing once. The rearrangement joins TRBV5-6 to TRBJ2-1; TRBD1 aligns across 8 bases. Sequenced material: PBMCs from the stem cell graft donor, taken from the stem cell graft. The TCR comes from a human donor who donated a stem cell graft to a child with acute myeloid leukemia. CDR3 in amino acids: CASSKTGATYNEQFF. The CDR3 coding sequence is TGTGCCAGCAGCAAGACAGGGGCCACTTACAATGAGCAGTTCTTC. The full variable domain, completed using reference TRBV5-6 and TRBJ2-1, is DAGVTQSPTHLIKTRGQQVTLRCSPKSGHDTVSWYQQALGQGPQFIFQYYEEEERQRGNFPDRFSGHQFPNYSSELNVNALLLGDSALYLCASSKTGATYNEQFFGPGTRLTVL.